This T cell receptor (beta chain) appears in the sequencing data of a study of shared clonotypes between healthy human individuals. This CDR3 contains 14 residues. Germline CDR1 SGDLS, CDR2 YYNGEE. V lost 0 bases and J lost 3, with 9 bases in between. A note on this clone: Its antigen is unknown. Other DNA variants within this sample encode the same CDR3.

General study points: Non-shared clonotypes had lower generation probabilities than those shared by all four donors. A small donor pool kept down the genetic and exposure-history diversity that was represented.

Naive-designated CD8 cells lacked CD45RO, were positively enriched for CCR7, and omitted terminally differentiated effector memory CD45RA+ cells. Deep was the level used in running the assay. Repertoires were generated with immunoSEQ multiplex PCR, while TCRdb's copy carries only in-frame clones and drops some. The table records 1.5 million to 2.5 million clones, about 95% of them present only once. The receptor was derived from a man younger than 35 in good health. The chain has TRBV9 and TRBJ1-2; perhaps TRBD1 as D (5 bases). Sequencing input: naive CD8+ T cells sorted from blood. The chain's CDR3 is CASSVAGGDYGYTF. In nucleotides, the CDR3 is TGTGCCAGCAGCGTAGCGGGGGGGGACTATGGCTACACCTTC.